The 3 T cell receptor beta chains reported below all come from one sample, sequenced in a study of T cell repertoires in cytomegalovirus infection (dated by TCRdb to the late 2010s). TCRdb shows the sequencer as Illumina HiSeq 1500. The raw public data were reprocessed by TCRdb itself: fastp quality trimming at Q25, MiXCR clonotype calling, in-frame beta chains only. CDR3 protein duplicates are merged, each entry listing the most common genes and DNA. In all, the sample holds 250,000 to 300,000 distinct CDR3 sequences, and around 20% of those were seen once. The top ten hold approximately 19% of the sample. The treatment or condition label corresponds to: in vitro stimulation with specific CMV peptide epitopes to enrich CMV-specific T cells. These receptors have no identified antigens. Here the sequenced sample was cultured PBMCs, taken from culture after CMV antigen stimulation. The receptors derive from a human donor in good health (CMV status not recorded). Some clones in this sample may be carry-over from other donors' samples.

V gene TRBV12-3 or TRBV12-4 combines with J gene TRBJ2-1, with 15 bases fitting TRBD2. The CDR3 has 16 residues. The trim removed 5 bases at V and 6 bases at J, leaving 5 bases unmatched. In DNA, the CDR3 is TGTGCCAGCAGTCGTTGGGGACTAGCGGGAGGCAATGAGCAGTTCTTC. It codes for CASSRWGLAGGNEQFF.

V and J are TRBV9 and TRBJ1-6; D is perhaps TRBD1 (5 bases). Germline V gene data show CDR1 as SGDLS and CDR2 as YYNGEE. Deletions cut 6 bases from V and 7 bases from J, with 14 bases between. The CDR3 is made up of 14 amino acids. The CDR3 nucleotides read TGTGCCAGCACCACGGGACCCGTAAATTCACCCCTCCACTTT. It encodes CASTTGPVNSPLHF.

The chain recombines TRBV13 with TRBJ2-5, with TRBD1 matching 10 bases. The J segment lost 9 bases and the V segment lost 1 base, leaving 8 bases of the junction unmatched. The CDR3 is made up of 15 amino acids. Germline V gene sequence: CDR1 PRHDT, CDR2 FYEKMQ (reference sequence). The CDR3 nucleotides read TGTGCCAGCAGCTTAGTGGGACAGGGGAAGGAGCCCCAGTACTTC. Translation gives CASSLVGQGKEPQYF.